The next 20 T cell receptor beta chains were all read from a single sample in a study of T cell repertoires in cytomegalovirus infection. No antigen has been identified for these receptors. TCRdb re-derived calls from the reads in MiXCR, one entry per CDR3 protein. The table includes about 500,000 distinct CDR3 sequences, more than 30% detected once. Material: cultured PBMCs, obtained from culture after CMV antigen stimulation. These receptors were obtained from a human donor in good health (CMV status not recorded). Some clones in this sample may be carry-over from other donors' samples.

This clonotype has just a few counts. This chain links TRBV7-4 with TRBJ2-2; 10 bases match TRBD2. V shed 4 bases, J shed 3 bases, and the junction held 5 bases outside the gene matches. The CDR3 runs 16 residues. Per the germline V gene, CDR1 is SGHVT and CDR2 is SQSDAQ. DNA for the CDR3: TGTGCCAGCAGCTCAACCGGGACTAGCGACACCGGGGAGCTGTTTTTT. Its protein product is CASSSTGTSDTGELFF.

This clonotype was seen a few times. The J gene is TRBJ2-7, the V gene TRBV29-1, with TRBD1 matching 9 bases. Losses at the gene ends were 7 bases for V and 0 bases for J; bases not matched to a gene: 7. Germline CDR1 SQVTM, CDR2 ANQGSEA. The CDR3 is 14 amino acids. The CDR3 DNA reads as TGCAGCGACTGGACAGGGGAAAGCTCCTACGAGCAGTACGTC. Its protein product is CSDWTGESSYEQYV.

The V call is TRBV12-3 or TRBV12-4, the J call TRBJ2-3; D ambiguous. Deletions cut 1 base from V and 7 bases from J, with 9 bases between. The CDR3 runs to 13 residues. The CDR3: CASSLVLHNTQYF. The CDR3 DNA sequence: TGTGCCAGCAGTTTAGTACTCCATAATACGCAGTATTTT.

This chain uses TRBV6-5 with TRBJ2-7; 9 positions match TRBD1. Germline values: CDR1 MNHEY, CDR2 SVGAGI. CDR3 length: 15 amino acids. J gave up 4 bases and V 6 bases, and 10 bases lay outside the gene matches. In nucleotides, the CDR3 is TGTGCCAGCAGAAGGGCGACAGGGGGAATGTACGAGCAGTACTTC. This encodes CASRRATGGMYEQYF.

A word on this clonotype: A much larger clone sits a single nucleotide away, making a read error possible. This chain links TRBV7-9 with TRBJ2-1; D is uncertain. This CDR3 spans 15 amino acids. Germline CDR1 reads SEHNR; CDR2 reads FQNEAQ (reference sequence). The CDR3 nucleotides read TGTGCCAGCAGCCCAGCCAGAGGCTCCTACAATGAGCAGCTCTTC. The encoded protein is CASSPARGSYNEQLF.

The genes are TRBV5-5 and TRBJ2-2, with a weak D call TRBD2 (6 bases). The V gene's germline CDR1 is SGHKS and CDR2 YYEKEE (reference sequence). With 5 bases removed from V and 7 bases from J, the gap between germline ends came to 18 bases. This CDR3 comprises 15 residues. CDR3 sequence: CASSRPGRENGELFF. CDR3 DNA: TGTGCCAGCAGTCGCCCGGGGCGGGAAAACGGGGAGCTGTTTTTT.

The CDR3 DNA is TGTGCCAGCAGCTTAGGTGAGCCCAACTATGGCTACACCTTC. Encoded protein: CASSLGEPNYGYTF. The genes are TRBV7-4 and TRBJ1-2; D remains unclear. The CDR3 length is 14 residues. V lost 1 base and J 2 bases, leaving 8 bases between the germline ends. Germline V lookup: CDR1 SGHVT, CDR2 SQSDAQ.

The V call is TRBV5-5, the J call TRBJ1-1; TRBD1 is a possible D gene (5 bases). The CDR3 sequence is 14 residues long. With 5 bases removed from V and 3 bases from J, the gap between germline ends came to 14 bases. Germline-derived CDR1 and CDR2 are SGHKS and YYEKEE (reference sequence). The CDR3 coding sequence is TGTGCCAGCAGGGGGGGGGAGTTTGACACTGAAGCTTTCTTT. This codes for CASRGGEFDTEAFF.

A few counts support this clonotype. V and J are TRBV7-2 and TRBJ1-6, with D hard to call. V lost 6 bases to trimming and J lost 9 bases, with 9 bases between them. This CDR3 has 12 residues. The V gene's germline CDR1 is SGHTA and CDR2 FQGNSA. The CDR3 sequence is CASRDLGSPLHF. The CDR3 DNA follows: TGTGCCAGCAGGGACTTGGGTTCACCCCTCCACTTT.

This clonotype was seen more than once but under ten times. The chain carries TRBV7-6 and TRBJ2-1; tentative D call: TRBD1 (6 bases). The CDR3 is 19 residues long. With 0 bases removed from V and 0 bases from J, the gap between germline ends came to 18 bases. Germline CDR1 and CDR2: SGHVS and FNYEAQ. The CDR3 reads CASSLAPRTAASSYNEQFF. The CDR3 DNA sequence: TGTGCCAGCAGCTTAGCACCTAGGACAGCAGCTAGCTCCTACAATGAGCAGTTCTTC.

This chain links TRBV30 with TRBJ2-1; TRBD1 matches 7 bases. The CDR3 has 13 residues. Germline values: CDR1 GTSNPN, CDR2 SVGIG (reference sequence). J gave up 6 bases and V 4 bases, and 6 bases lay outside the gene matches. The CDR3 protein is CAWTRQGTNEQFF. The CDR3 DNA sequence: TGTGCCTGGACCCGACAGGGAACCAATGAGCAGTTCTTC. Combining the CDR3 with reference TRBV30 and TRBJ2-1 gives the whole variable domain SQTIHQWPATLVQPVGSPLSLECTVEGTSNPNLYWYRQAAGRGLQLLFYSVGIGQISSEVPQNLSASRPQDRQFILSSKKLLLSDSGFYLCAWTRQGTNEQFFGPGTRLTVL.

The chain recombines TRBV7-8 with TRBJ2-3, with 14 bases matching TRBD2. V lost 5 bases, J lost 5 bases, and 18 bases stayed unmatched. CDR3 length equals 20 residues. Germline CDR1 and CDR2: SGHVS and FQNEAQ. The CDR3 DNA follows: TGTGCCAGCAGCCCGAAGGGACTAGCGGGAGTCGGTCGTCATGTAGATACGCAGTATTTT. Translated: CASSPKGLAGVGRHVDTQYF.

This clonotype showed up just a few times. The chain has TRBV12-3 or TRBV12-4 and TRBJ2-7; D remains unclear. V lost 4 bases and J 5 bases, leaving 12 bases between the germline ends. CDR3 length: 13 amino acids. The CDR3 spells CASSSDGRDEQYF. DNA for the CDR3: TGTGCCAGCAGTTCGGACGGTAGGGACGAGCAGTACTTC.

This chain uses TRBV19 with TRBJ2-1; perhaps TRBD2 as D (6 bases). The V gene lost 1 base and the J gene lost 4 bases, with 17 bases spanning the gap. This CDR3 spans 17 amino acids. In germline, CDR1 is LNHDA, CDR2 SQIVND (reference sequence). The CDR3 region has the DNA TGTGCCAGTAGTATAGCGGGGCCGGGAGAAAGTTACAATGAGCAGTTCTTC. It translates to CASSIAGPGESYNEQFF.

This clonotype was counted only a few times. This sequence joins TRBV12-3 or TRBV12-4 and TRBJ1-1, with 9 bases identical to TRBD1. After removal of 6 bases from V and 5 bases from J, the junction contained 7 bases not matched to a gene. The CDR3 has 14 amino acids. The CDR3 coding sequence is TGTGCCAGCAGAGTGGGACAGGGAGGGACTGAAGCTTTCTTT. This gives the protein CASRVGQGGTEAFF.

The sample holds many counts of this clonotype. The chain has TRBV7-2 and TRBJ2-5; 7 bases fit TRBD1. Losses at the gene ends were 5 bases for V and 5 bases for J; bases not matched to a gene: 5. The germline V gene encodes CDR1 SGHTA and CDR2 FQGNSA. CDR3 length: 13 amino acids. CDR3 sequence: CASSAGQVETQYF. DNA for the CDR3: TGTGCCAGCAGCGCCGGACAGGTTGAGACCCAGTACTTC.

The J gene is TRBJ1-4, the V gene TRBV18; D is possibly TRBD1 (5 bases). CDR1 is KGHSH and CDR2 is LQKENI in the germline V gene. Trimming stripped 0 bases from V and 8 bases from J, with 7 bases between. The CDR3 has 13 amino acids. This chain's CDR3 is CASSPPTGEKLFF. CDR3 in DNA: TGTGCCAGCTCACCACCCACAGGCGAAAAACTGTTTTTT.

This clonotype was seen only a few times. The CDR3 DNA reads TGTGCCAGCAGCCAGTGGGACGGACGGGGTGAGCAGTTCTTC. The encoded protein is CASSQWDGRGEQFF. The chain recombines TRBV7-9 with TRBJ2-1, with D perhaps assigned TRBD1 or TRBD2 (5 bases each). V gave up 5 bases and J gave up 9 bases, with 17 bases separating them. CDR1 is SEHNR and CDR2 is FQNEAQ in the germline V gene (reference sequence). The CDR3 sequence is 14 residues long.

V is TRBV5-1 and J is TRBJ1-1; no reliable D call. Trimming took off 5 bases at V and 3 bases at J, with 14 bases between the two ends. The CDR3 runs to 14 residues. CDR1 is SGHRS, CDR2 YFSETQ, per germline. CDR3 amino acids: CASRGMDGYTEAFF. CDR3 in DNA: TGCGCCAGCAGAGGAATGGACGGCTACACTGAAGCTTTCTTT.

The V and J genes are TRBV11-3 and TRBJ2-7; D possibly corresponds to TRBD2 (6 bases). Germline values: CDR1 SGHNT, CDR2 YENEEA. Trimming removed 5 bases from V and 7 bases from J, with 18 bases in between. CDR3 length: 14 residues. Here the CDR3 reads CASSAGVRDWEQYV. CDR3 in DNA: TGTGCCAGCAGCGCAGGAGTGCGGGACTGGGAGCAGTACGTC.